Presented here are 24 T cell receptor beta chains from one specimen sequenced in a study of blood T cell repertoires in COVID-19. Clones were sequenced by immunoSEQ multiplex PCR, and TCRdb holds only the in-frame ones, with some missing. The sample gives 80,000 to 95,000 clones, around 85% of which show up once; roughly 12% is in the top ten. The sample comprised peripheral blood. All receptors come from a human donor in a cohort sampled during active COVID-19.

This rearrangement joins TRBV5-4 to TRBJ1-1; tentatively, D is TRBD1 (6 bases). This CDR3 has 14 amino acids. Germline V gene sequence: CDR1 SGHNT, CDR2 YYREEE (reference sequence). The V end lost 1 base, the J end lost 4 bases, and 11 bases lay between the germline ends. CDR3 loop: CASSLPGVSTEAFF. For the CDR3, the DNA is TGTGCCAGCAGCTTGCCAGGGGTGAGCACTGAAGCTTTCTTT.

The chain uses TRBV9 and TRBJ2-1; 9 bases are a match to TRBD2. J was trimmed by 2 bases and V by 3 bases; bases with no gene match: 12. The CDR3 length is 18 residues. Germline V gene lookup returns CDR1 SGDLS and CDR2 YYNGEE. Written as DNA, the CDR3 is TGTGCCAGCAGCGACCAGGTACTAGCGGGCGAAACCTACAATGAGCAGTTCTTC. Protein: CASSDQVLAGETYNEQFF.

The CDR3 DNA follows: TGTGCCAGTAGTAGGGGGGTTGGGCTAGCGGGGACCACAGATACGCAGTATTTT. It encodes CASSRGVGLAGTTDTQYF. The chain is built from TRBV19 and TRBJ2-3, with 9 positions matching TRBD2. Germline V lookup: CDR1 LNHDA, CDR2 SQIVND (reference sequence). V was pared by 4 bases and J by 2 bases, with 13 bases of the junction left unmatched. This CDR3 is built from 18 residues.

This clone has only a few counts. This rearrangement joins TRBV14 to TRBJ2-7; TRBD1 might be the D (5 bases). Germline V lookup: CDR1 SGHDN, CDR2 FVKESK. This CDR3 spans 13 amino acids. V lost 0 bases and J 6 bases, leaving 9 bases between the germline ends. As DNA, the CDR3 is TGTGCCAGCAGCCAAGATCTAGGGGCCGAGCAGTACTTC. This translates into CASSQDLGAEQYF.

This clone was counted only a few times. The chain combines TRBV10-3 with TRBJ2-7, with a weak D call TRBD1 (6 bases). Deletions cut 2 bases from V and 3 bases from J, with 8 bases between. This CDR3 region has 13 residues. The germline CDR1 and CDR2 sequences are ENHRY and SYGVKD. In DNA, the CDR3 is TGTGCCATCAGTGAGCTGACAGGCTACGAGCAGTACTTC. Residues: CAISELTGYEQYF.

The V and J genes are TRBV27 and TRBJ2-1; the match to TRBD1 covers 8 bases. The V gene's germline CDR1 is MNHEY and CDR2 SMNVEV (reference sequence). The CDR3 is 13 residues long. The trim removed 7 bases at V and 4 bases at J, leaving 3 bases unmatched. CDR3 residues: CASTGQGYNEQFF. DNA for the CDR3: TGTGCCAGCACAGGACAGGGATACAATGAGCAGTTCTTC.

This chain connects TRBV7-2 to TRBJ2-7, with TRBD2 matching over 11 bases. The germline V gene encodes CDR1 SGHTA and CDR2 FQGNSA. The trim removed 5 bases at V and 1 base at J, leaving 4 bases unmatched. The CDR3 contains 15 residues. The CDR3 loop reads CASSPTSGISYEQYF. CDR3 DNA: TGTGCCAGCAGCCCGACTAGCGGGATTTCCTACGAGCAGTACTTC.

The genes are TRBV25-1 and TRBJ1-2; TRBD1 might be the D (6 bases). V lost 7 bases and J lost 6, with 18 bases in between. This CDR3 is 14 amino acids long. The V gene's germline CDR1 is MGHDK and CDR2 SYGVNS. The CDR3 bases are TGTGCCAGCACACGGGACACCCTTTTGGATGGCTACACCTTC. Protein: CASTRDTLLDGYTF.

The chain uses TRBV11-2 and TRBJ1-5; D might be TRBD1 (6 bases). V lost 5 bases to trimming and J lost 3 bases, with 11 bases between them. The germline V gene has CDR1 SGHAT and CDR2 FQNNGV. CDR3 length equals 14 residues. The DNA of the CDR3 is TGTGCCAGCAGCCCTACAGGGAACAATCAGCCCCAGCATTTT. Translated: CASSPTGNNQPQHF.

V and J are TRBV7-8 and TRBJ1-1; unclear D gene. The CDR3 extends over 16 amino acids. CDR1 and CDR2 (germline): SGHVS, FQNEAQ. With 1 base removed from V and 0 bases from J, the gap between germline ends came to 12 bases. The CDR3 sequence: CASSLVWYPMNTEAFF. The CDR3 coding sequence is TGTGCCAGCAGCTTAGTATGGTACCCTATGAACACTGAAGCTTTCTTT.

This chain connects TRBV13 to TRBJ2-1; 7 bases line up with TRBD1. The germline gives CDR1 PRHDT, CDR2 FYEKMQ (reference sequence). The V gene end was trimmed by 5 bases and the J gene end by 5 bases; junction bases not matched to a gene: 6. This CDR3 is built from 14 residues. The CDR3 loop reads CASSVDRSNNEQFF. CDR3 coding DNA: TGTGCCAGCAGCGTGGACAGGAGCAACAATGAGCAGTTCTTC.

The chain carries TRBV4-3 and TRBJ2-7, with TRBD1 as a possible D gene (6 bases). Trimming took 1 base from V and 7 from J, leaving 14 bases between them. Germline CDR1 reads LGHNA; CDR2 reads YSLEER. The CDR3 covers 14 residues. The CDR3 reads CASSQVLGAGEQYF. CDR3 coding DNA: TGCGCCAGCAGCCAAGTTTTGGGGGCTGGGGAGCAGTACTTC.

The chain uses TRBV7-2 and TRBJ2-6; D might be TRBD2 (5 bases). Trimming removed 6 bases from V and 0 bases from J, with 18 bases in between. Germline V CDR1 and CDR2: SGHTA, FQGNSA. The CDR3 totals 18 residues. The CDR3 DNA sequence: TGTGCCAGCAGGCGCGGACTCACACGAAGCTCTGGGGCCAACGTCCTGACTTTC. Residues: CASRRGLTRSSGANVLTF. Full variable domain (rest looked up from reference TRBV7-2 and TRBJ2-6): GAGVSQSPSNKVTEKGKDVELRCDPISGHTALYWYRQSLGQGLEFLIYFQGNSAPDKSGLPSDRFSAERTGGSVSTLTIQRTQQEDSAVYLCASRRGLTRSSGANVLTFGAGSRLTVL.

This chain links TRBV7-2 with TRBJ2-1; D is possibly TRBD2 (7 bases). Germline loops: CDR1 SGHTA, CDR2 FQGNSA. The CDR3 is 15 residues long. V shed 1 base and J shed 5 bases, with 12 bases lying between them. Here the CDR3 reads CASSLDVGGHNEQFF. The CDR3 DNA reads TGTGCCAGCAGCTTAGACGTGGGGGGGCACAATGAGCAGTTCTTC.

The table lists this clone with a count of one. V and J are TRBV6-1 and TRBJ1-4, with D perhaps TRBD1 (5 bases). Germline V lookup: CDR1 MNHNS, CDR2 SASEGT. The CDR3 sequence is 15 residues long. V lost 1 base and J 8 bases, leaving 14 bases between the germline ends. CDR3 nucleotide sequence: TGTGCCAGCAGTGAAGGTCGGGCAGGGAGGGAAAAACTGTTTTTT. It yields the protein CASSEGRAGREKLFF.

The genes are TRBV3-1 (or the pseudogene TRBV3-2) and TRBJ2-5, with 9 nucleotides matching TRBD2. Germline values: CDR1 LGHDT, CDR2 YNNKEL (reference sequence). The CDR3 is made up of 17 amino acids. The trim removed 1 base at V and 5 bases at J, leaving 11 bases unmatched. The CDR3 reads CASSQGIGGRVGETQYF. As DNA, the CDR3 is TGTGCCAGCAGCCAAGGTATCGGCGGGAGGGTGGGGGAGACCCAGTACTTC.

This clone has a handful of counts. V is TRBV7-2 and J is TRBJ2-7; D gene unclear. This CDR3 contains 13 residues. Germline lookup yields CDR1 SGHTA and CDR2 FQGNSA. The V gene lost 0 bases and the J gene lost 0 bases, with 3 bases spanning the gap. CDR3: CASSLAASYEQYF. The CDR3 nucleotides are TGTGCCAGCAGCTTAGCGGCCTCCTACGAGCAGTACTTC.

This clone is a singleton in its sample. The chain employs TRBV11-1 and TRBJ1-1; D gene unclear. The CDR3 spans 13 residues. V lost 2 bases, J lost 6 bases, and 10 bases lay in between. The germline V gene has CDR1 SGHAT and CDR2 FQDESV (reference sequence). The CDR3, as DNA: TGTGCCAGCAGCTTAACTCAGCGCCCTGAAGCTTTCTTT. Translation: CASSLTQRPEAFF.

J is TRBJ1-5 and V is TRBV5-8, with 7 bases lining up with TRBD1. Germline trimming cut 3 bases from V and 0 bases from J; bases unmatched to any gene: 6. The V gene's germline CDR1 is SGHTS and CDR2 YDEGEE. The CDR3 runs 16 residues. The CDR3, as DNA: TGTGCCAGCAGCTCGGGACAGACCTATAGCAATCAGCCCCAGCATTTT. Protein sequence: CASSSGQTYSNQPQHF.

The chain carries TRBV4-1 and TRBJ1-3; D remains ambiguous. This CDR3 is 14 amino acids long. The ends were cut back, 0 bases at V and 8 bases at J, with 11 bases in the middle. Looked up from germline, CDR1 is MGHRA and CDR2 is YSYEKL. This CDR3 is CASSQEGGRYTIYF. CDR3 in DNA: TGCGCCAGCAGCCAAGAAGGAGGTCGTTACACCATATATTTT.

The chain uses TRBV5-1 and TRBJ2-3, with 8 bases identical to TRBD1. J was trimmed by 4 bases and V by 0 bases; bases with no gene match: 4. The CDR3 sequence is 15 residues long. Germline CDR1 SGHRS, CDR2 YFSETQ. In nucleotides, the CDR3 is TGCGCCAGCAGCTTGGCCGACAGGGGATCAGATACGCAGTATTTT. Encoded protein: CASSLADRGSDTQYF.

The chain links TRBV4-2 to TRBJ2-5, with 9 bases lining up with TRBD2. This CDR3 spans 16 amino acids. V lost 0 bases, J lost 7 bases, and 9 bases stayed unmatched. Germline V lookup: CDR1 LGHNA, CDR2 YNFKEQ. The CDR3 sequence is CASSQERASGIGTQYF. The CDR3, as DNA: TGTGCCAGCAGCCAAGAAAGGGCTAGCGGGATCGGGACCCAGTACTTC.

The chain uses TRBV5-4 and TRBJ2-5; 8 nucleotides line up with TRBD2. Germline V lookup: CDR1 SGHNT, CDR2 YYREEE (reference sequence). The CDR3 runs to 15 residues. V shed 5 bases and J 5 bases; nucleotides not matched to a gene: 11. The CDR3 loop reads CASRSRAGEGETQYF. The CDR3 coding sequence is TGTGCCAGCAGATCCCGAGCGGGAGAGGGGGAGACCCAGTACTTC.

V and J are TRBV28 and TRBJ2-1; TRBD2 matches at 8 bases. CDR1 and CDR2 from the germline V gene are MDHEN and SYDVKM. This CDR3 region has 16 residues. With V trimmed by 1 base and J by 0 bases, 2 bases remained unmatched. The CDR3 sequence: CASSLFSGASYNEQFF. The CDR3 nucleotides read TGTGCCAGCAGTTTATTTAGCGGGGCCTCCTACAATGAGCAGTTCTTC.